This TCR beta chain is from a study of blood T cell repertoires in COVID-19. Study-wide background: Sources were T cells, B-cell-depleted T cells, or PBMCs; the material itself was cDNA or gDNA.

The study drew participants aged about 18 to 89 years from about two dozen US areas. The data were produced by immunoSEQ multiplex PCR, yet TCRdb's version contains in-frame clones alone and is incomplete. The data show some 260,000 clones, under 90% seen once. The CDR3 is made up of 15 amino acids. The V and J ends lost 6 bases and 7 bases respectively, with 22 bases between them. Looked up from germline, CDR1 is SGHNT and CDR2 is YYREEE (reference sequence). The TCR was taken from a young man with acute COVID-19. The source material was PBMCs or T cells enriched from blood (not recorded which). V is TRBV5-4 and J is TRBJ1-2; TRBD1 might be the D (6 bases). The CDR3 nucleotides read TGTGCCAGCACCCTCAGTCCCCAGGGGCAGGGTGGCTACACCTTC. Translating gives CASTLSPQGQGGYTF.